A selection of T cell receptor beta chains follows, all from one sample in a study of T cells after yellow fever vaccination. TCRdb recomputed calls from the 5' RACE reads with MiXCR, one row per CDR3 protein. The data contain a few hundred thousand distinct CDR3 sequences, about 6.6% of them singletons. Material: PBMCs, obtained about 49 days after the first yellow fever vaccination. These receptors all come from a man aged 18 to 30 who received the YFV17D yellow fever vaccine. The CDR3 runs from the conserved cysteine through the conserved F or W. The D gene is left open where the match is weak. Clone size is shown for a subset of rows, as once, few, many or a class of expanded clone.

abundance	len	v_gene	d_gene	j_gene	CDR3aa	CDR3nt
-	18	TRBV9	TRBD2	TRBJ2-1	CASSVSGEDRGERGEQFF	TGTGCCAGCAGCGTAAGCGGGGAGGATCGTGGAGAGAGGGGTGAGCAGTTCTTC
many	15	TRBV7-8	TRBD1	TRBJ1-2	CASSLAGDRTYGYTF	TGTGCCAGCAGCTTAGCGGGGGACAGGACCTATGGCTACACCTTC
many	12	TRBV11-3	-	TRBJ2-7	CASSLGPGKQYF	TGTGCCAGCAGCTTAGGTCCGGGAAAGCAGTACTTC
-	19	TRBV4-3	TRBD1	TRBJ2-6	CASSQDPTGGYSGANVLTF	TGCGCCAGCAGCCAAGACCCGACAGGGGGTTACTCTGGGGCCAACGTCCTGACTTTC
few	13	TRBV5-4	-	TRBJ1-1	CASSGPVNTEAFF	TGTGCCAGCAGCGGGCCGGTGAACACTGAAGCTTTCTTT
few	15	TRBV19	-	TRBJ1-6	CASSTTGTYNSPLHF	TGTGCCAGTAGTACCACCGGGACCTATAATTCACCCCTCCACTTT
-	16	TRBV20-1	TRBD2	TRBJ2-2	CSARAGGAGVTGELFF	TGCAGTGCTAGGGCAGGAGGAGCGGGGGTTACCGGGGAGCTGTTTTTT
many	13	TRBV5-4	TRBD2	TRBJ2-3	CASSFGGIDTQYF	TGTGCCAGCAGCTTCGGGGGGATCGATACGCAGTATTTT
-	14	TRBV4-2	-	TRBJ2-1	CASSFGTWTNAQFF	TGTGCCAGCAGCTTTGGGACGTGGACCAATGCGCAGTTCTTC
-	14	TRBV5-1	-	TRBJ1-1	CASSELYLNTEAFF	TGCGCCAGCAGCGAACTCTACTTGAACACTGAAGCTTTCTTT
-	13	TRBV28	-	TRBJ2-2	CASSIGDTGELFF	TGTGCCAGCAGTATAGGGGACACCGGGGAGCTGTTTTTT
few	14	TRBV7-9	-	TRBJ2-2	CASSLRLGTGELFF	TGTGCCAGCAGCTTAAGACTGGGCACCGGGGAGCTGTTTTTT
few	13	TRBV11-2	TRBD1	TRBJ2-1	CASSLDRTGRMFF	TGTGCCAGCAGCTTAGACCGGACAGGCCGGATGTTCTTC
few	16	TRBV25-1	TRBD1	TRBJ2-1	CASSDRDRGGYNEQFF	TGTGCCAGCAGTGACCGGGACAGGGGTGGGTACAATGAGCAGTTCTTC